This paragraph reports one T cell receptor beta chain. The target antigen is unknown. These data originate in a study of T cell responses to AZD1222 COVID-19 vaccine. Study-level points and caveats: Regions 160-218 and 743-854 dominated among vaccine-associated CD4 TCRs spanning spike. In all cases, repertoires were sampled only after the peak T cell response. Just a handful of people given AZD1222 tested seropositive at baseline. Clonal diversity was possibly underestimated; the donors were predominantly white British and more often female.

Data came from immunoSEQ multiplex PCR; TCRdb stores just in-frame clones and leaves some out. This sample yields 100,000 to 120,000 clones, of which just under 95% are seen a single time; approximately 8% belongs to the top ten. V gave up 5 bases and J gave up 5 bases, with 9 bases separating them. This CDR3 has 12 residues. Looked up from germline, CDR1 is LNHDA and CDR2 is SQIVND (reference sequence). The chain joins TRBV19 to TRBJ1-1; D is possibly TRBD1 (5 bases). The clonotype comes from an adult in good health. The sequencing here drew on peripheral blood, taken on day 0 of AZD1222 vaccination. CDR3 loop: CASSQGSTEAFF. The DNA for the CDR3 is TGTGCCAGTAGTCAGGGAAGTACTGAAGCTTTCTTT.